This TCR beta chain was identified in a study of Ad26.COV2.S vaccination and SARS-CoV-2 variants. About the study: This donor came from the COV1001 trial of Ad26.COV2.S. Administration of Ad26.COV2.S was intramuscular, either once or twice 56 days apart.

Study-level findings and limits: People who got the vaccine had more spike-specific TCR breadth than people who got placebo. Possible underestimation of total T cell responses by the TCR breadth and depth analyses was noted.

Treatment defined: 15 to 20 received Ad26.COV2.S at low or high dose, single or two shots; about 5 received placebo; per-sample allocation not given. The investigators took samples on day 63 after the first vaccine or placebo injection. A note on this clone: Its antigen is still unknown.

Libraries were prepared by immunoSEQ multiplex PCR; TCRdb keeps only in-frame clonotypes and omits some of them. The table records 350,000 to 550,000 clones, roughly 87% of them present only once. The sample in question was peripheral blood, obtained in a trial of Ad26.COV2.S vaccine versus placebo. The origin of this receptor is a person between 18 and 65 years old who received the Ad26.COV2.S COVID-19 vaccine or a placebo.

The CDR3 DNA follows: TGTGCCAGTAGCCAGGGTGCGGGGCCCTACGAGCAGTACTTC. It translates to CASSQGAGPYEQYF. The gene calls are TRBV2 and TRBJ2-7, with a possible D match to TRBD2 (6 bases). From germline, CDR1 is SNHLY and CDR2 FYNNEI. The CDR3 consists of 14 residues. V was clipped by 9 bases and J by 2 bases, with 17 bases between them.